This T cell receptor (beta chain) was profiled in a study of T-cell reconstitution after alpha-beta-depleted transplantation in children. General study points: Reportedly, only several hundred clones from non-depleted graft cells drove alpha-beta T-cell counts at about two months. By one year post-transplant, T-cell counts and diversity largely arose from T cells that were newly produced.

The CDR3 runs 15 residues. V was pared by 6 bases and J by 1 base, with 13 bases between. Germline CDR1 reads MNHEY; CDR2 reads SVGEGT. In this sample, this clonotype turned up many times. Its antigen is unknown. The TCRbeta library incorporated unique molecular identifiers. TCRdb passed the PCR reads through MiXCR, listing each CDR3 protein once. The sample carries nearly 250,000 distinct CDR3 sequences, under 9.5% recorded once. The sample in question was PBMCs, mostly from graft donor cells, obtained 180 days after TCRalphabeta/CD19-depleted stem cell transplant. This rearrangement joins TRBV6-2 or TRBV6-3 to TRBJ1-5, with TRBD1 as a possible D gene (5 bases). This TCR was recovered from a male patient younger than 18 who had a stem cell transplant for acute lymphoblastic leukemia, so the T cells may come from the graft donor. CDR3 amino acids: CASSNGGYSNQPQHF. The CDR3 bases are TGTGCCAGCAGCAACGGGGGGTACAGCAATCAGCCCCAGCATTTT.